The clone carrying this T cell receptor beta chain showed up many times. The data derive from a study of regulatory T cells in long-lasting Graves disease. Time point in this sample: persistent/refractory GD, antithyroid drugs over 5 years with positive TRAb. There was RNA extracted from PBMCs, and the TCR library was made from it. A volume of approximately 9 milliliters of peripheral blood was collected in EDTA tubes. Construction of the TCR beta libraries employed iRepertoire HTBI primers in conjunction with Arm-PCR of CDR3 regions. TCRdb re-called the multiplex PCR reads with MiXCR, one entry per CDR3 protein. This sample carries roughly 450,000 distinct CDR3 sequences, around 20% of them seen once, and the ten largest clones take 6.5% to 10%. Germline values: CDR1 MDHEN, CDR2 SYDVKM. The V end was cut by 8 bases, the J end by 4 bases, with 21 bases between. This CDR3 comprises 15 residues.

V is TRBV28 and J is TRBJ2-7; D is unresolved. This TCR derives from a female donor with Graves disease. The input for sequencing was peripheral blood mononuclear cells (PBMCs), taken when the disease was refractory, from a patient treated with antithyroid drugs. The CDR3 protein is CASGPDRGPWYEQYF. In DNA, the CDR3 is TGTGCCAGCGGGCCGGACCGAGGCCCCTGGTACGAGCAGTACTTC.